Shown below are 27 T cell receptor beta chains from a single sample sequenced in a study of blood T cell repertoires in COVID-19 (TCRdb year 2020). Library preparation employed the immunoSEQ multiplex PCR assay. The source is immuneACCESS, and TCRdb retained only in-frame sequences with V and J called. Part of the clones is not carried over; for the studies checked, unresolved V genes explain less than half of this, and the remainder is unexplained. The sample table lists around 80,000 clones, 80% to 95% of them with a count of one. The ten largest clones capture 0.7% to 0.9% of the sample. Material for sequencing was peripheral blood. The receptors originated from a woman of 80 years or more with acute or convalescent COVID-19.

About this clone itself: The junction and the germline gene differ at one end; a read error may be behind it. The rearrangement uses TRBV18 and TRBJ2-3, with 9 nucleotides matching TRBD1. This CDR3 is built from 15 residues. The germline CDR1 and CDR2 sequences are KGHSH and LQKENI. CDR3 sequence: CASSPQGAVGDTQYF. DNA for the CDR3: TGTGCCAGCTCCCCACAGGGGGCAGTGGGAGATACGCAGTATTTT.

The rearrangement links TRBV27 to TRBJ1-4, with TRBD1 matching 11 bases. Trimming took 6 bases from V and 7 from J; bases not matched to a gene: 7. Germline CDR1 and CDR2: MNHEY and SMNVEV (reference sequence). There are 15 residues in the CDR3. The DNA of the CDR3 is TGTGCCAGCAGACGAACCGGGACAGGGGGTGAAAAACTGTTTTTT. Translation: CASRRTGTGGEKLFF.

This chain links TRBV7-9 with TRBJ2-5, with a tentative D call TRBD1 (7 bases). Trimming stripped 1 base from V and 5 bases from J, with 14 bases between. CDR1 and CDR2 (germline): SEHNR, FQNEAQ (reference sequence). This CDR3 contains 15 residues. For the CDR3, the DNA is TGTGCCAGCAGCTTAGATTTGGCAGGGGGGGAGACCCAGTACTTC. This gives the protein CASSLDLAGGETQYF.

This chain connects TRBV9 to TRBJ2-5; 9 bases are shared with TRBD2. Trimming at V came to 0 bases and at J to 6 bases, leaving 9 bases not matched to a gene. The CDR3 has 16 amino acids. Germline assignment: CDR1 SGDLS and CDR2 YYNGEE. This chain's CDR3 is CASSVDLASGVQTQYF. CDR3 coding DNA: TGTGCCAGCAGCGTAGATTTAGCTAGCGGGGTACAGACCCAGTACTTC.

The chain employs TRBV5-1 and TRBJ2-5; TRBD2 matches at 8 bases. Germline V gene sequence: CDR1 SGHRS, CDR2 YFSETQ. The CDR3 extends over 16 amino acids. J lost 4 bases, V lost 0 bases, and 8 bases had no gene match. The CDR3 sequence is CASSLAPSGGVETQYF. DNA of the CDR3: TGCGCCAGCAGCTTGGCCCCCTCGGGGGGGGTAGAGACCCAGTACTTC.

This chain uses TRBV4-3 with TRBJ1-2; D may be TRBD1 (5 bases). The CDR3 length is 13 residues. Trimming took 1 base from V and 2 from J, leaving 5 bases between them. The germline V gene has CDR1 LGHNA and CDR2 YSLEER. This CDR3 is CASSQAGNYGYTF. The CDR3 DNA is TGCGCCAGCAGCCAAGCAGGGAACTATGGCTACACCTTC.

V gene TRBV5-4 combines with J gene TRBJ2-5, with TRBD1 matching 8 bases. This CDR3 region has 15 residues. The J segment lost 3 bases and the V segment lost 4 bases, leaving 8 bases of the junction unmatched. Per germline, CDR1 SGHNT and CDR2 YYREEE (reference sequence). CDR3 nucleotides: TGTGCCAGCAGCCGGAGGACAGGGCGTGAAGAGACCCAGTACTTC. Translating it yields CASSRRTGREETQYF.

The sample holds one count of this clone. The V and J genes are TRBV11-3 and TRBJ2-3; the match to TRBD2 covers 7 bases. The CDR3 contains 15 residues. Germline-derived CDR1 and CDR2 are SGHNT and YENEEA. Trimming took 5 bases from V and 3 from J; bases not matched to a gene: 8. CDR3 nucleotide sequence: TGTGCCAGCAGCGCCGAAGGACTAGGAACAGATACGCAGTATTTT. This gives the protein CASSAEGLGTDTQYF.

The rearrangement links TRBV5-1 to TRBJ2-2; 7 bases fit TRBD1. Germline loops: CDR1 SGHRS, CDR2 YFSETQ. J lost 6 bases, V lost 5 bases, and 4 bases had no gene match. The CDR3 is 13 residues long. For the CDR3, the DNA is TGCGCCAGCAGGCAAACAGGGGCCGGGGAGCTGTTTTTT. It is translated as CASRQTGAGELFF.

The chain has TRBV9 and TRBJ1-3; no clear D gene. With 0 bases removed from V and 4 bases from J, the gap between germline ends came to 5 bases. The CDR3 extends over 13 amino acids. The germline CDR1 and CDR2 sequences are SGDLS and YYNGEE. The CDR3 reads CASSVGRGNTIYF. The DNA for the CDR3 is TGTGCCAGCAGCGTAGGTAGAGGAAACACCATATATTTT.

V and J are TRBV7-9 and TRBJ1-3; tentatively, D is TRBD1 (5 bases). Germline assignment: CDR1 SEHNR and CDR2 FQNEAQ (reference sequence). There are 15 residues in the CDR3. V lost 1 base and J 2 bases, leaving 9 bases between the germline ends. The chain's CDR3 is CASSLGQGAGNTIYF. Written as DNA, the CDR3 is TGTGCCAGCAGCTTAGGGCAGGGCGCTGGAAACACCATATATTTT.

The chain uses TRBV28 and TRBJ2-7; possibly TRBD1 for D (5 bases). CDR1 is MDHEN, CDR2 SYDVKM, per germline. This CDR3 is 14 amino acids long. V lost 5 bases and J lost 6, with 17 bases in between. In DNA, the CDR3 is TGTGCCAGCAGTCTCGCCGCTTTTAGGGGCGAGCAGTACTTC. This gives the protein CASSLAAFRGEQYF. Full variable domain (missing parts from reference TRBV28 and TRBJ2-7): DVKVTQSSRYLVKRTGEKVFLECVQDMDHENMFWYRQDPGLGLRLIYFSYDVKMKEKGDIPEGYSVSREKKERFSLILESASTNQTSMYLCASSLAAFRGEQYFGPGTRLTVT.

V usage is TRBV13 and J usage is TRBJ2-4; perhaps TRBD1 as D (6 bases). The CDR3 has 17 residues. V lost 1 base, J lost 2 bases, and 15 bases lay in between. Germline V lookup: CDR1 PRHDT, CDR2 FYEKMQ (reference sequence). In DNA form, the CDR3 reads TGTGCCAGCAGCTTAGTAGGGGGAAGCCTTACCAAAAACATTCAGTACTTC. Encoded protein: CASSLVGGSLTKNIQYF.

The chain carries TRBV6-2 or TRBV6-3 and TRBJ2-1; 10 bases line up with TRBD2. The germline CDR1 and CDR2 sequences are MNHEY and SVGEGT. CDR3 length: 17 amino acids. Germline trimming cut 0 bases from V and 3 bases from J; bases unmatched to any gene: 5. The CDR3 loop reads CASSYSVPSGSYNEQFF. CDR3 nucleotides: TGTGCCAGCAGTTACTCGGTACCTAGCGGGAGCTACAATGAGCAGTTCTTC.

This clone was recorded a few times. The gene calls are TRBV4-1 and TRBJ1-1; D may be TRBD1 (6 bases). Per the germline V gene, CDR1 is MGHRA and CDR2 is YSYEKL. The V end lost 5 bases, the J end lost 4 bases, and 14 bases lay between the germline ends. The CDR3 covers 14 residues. The CDR3 nucleotides are TGCGCCAGCAGCAGAATACAGGGTCTCACTGAAGCTTTCTTT. Protein sequence: CASSRIQGLTEAFF.

This sequence joins TRBV28 and TRBJ1-2; D might be TRBD1 (5 bases). CDR3 size: 13 residues. The germline V gene encodes CDR1 MDHEN and CDR2 SYDVKM. Trimming cost V 4 bases and J 7 bases, with 13 bases left between them. In DNA, the CDR3 is TGTGCCAGCAGTTCGGACATGGTTTTTGGCTACACCTTC. Its translation is CASSSDMVFGYTF.

The chain is built from TRBV4-1 and TRBJ2-1, with no clear D. Trimming removed 2 bases at V and 4 bases at J, with 6 bases between. The CDR3 contains 13 residues. Per the germline V gene, CDR1 is MGHRA and CDR2 is YSYEKL. The CDR3 spells CASSQTTYNEQFF. The CDR3 nucleotides are TGCGCCAGCAGCCAAACGACTTACAATGAGCAGTTCTTC.

The chain is built from TRBV11-2 and TRBJ2-7, with 13 bases that match TRBD2. The CDR3 runs to 19 residues. Losses at the gene ends were 1 base for V and 0 bases for J; bases not matched to a gene: 9. Germline lookup yields CDR1 SGHAT and CDR2 FQNNGV. CDR3 in amino acids: CASSLATSGRRSFSYEQYF. In nucleotides, the CDR3 is TGTGCCAGCAGCTTAGCGACTAGCGGGAGGCGGAGCTTCTCCTACGAGCAGTACTTC.

The rearrangement joins TRBV7-2 to TRBJ1-5; D is possibly TRBD1 (5 bases). The V gene's germline CDR1 is SGHTA and CDR2 FQGNSA. The CDR3 spans 13 residues. Deletions cut 4 bases from V and 5 bases from J, with 9 bases between. CDR3 in DNA: TGTGCCAGCAGCTCCGACAGAGATCAGCCCCAGCATTTT. This sequence encodes CASSSDRDQPQHF.

The genes are TRBV10-3 and TRBJ2-7; TRBD2 aligns across 9 bases. Per the germline V gene, CDR1 is ENHRY and CDR2 is SYGVKD. The J segment lost 5 bases and the V segment lost 0 bases, leaving 5 bases of the junction unmatched. The CDR3 extends over 15 amino acids. This CDR3 reads CAISESSSGIHEQYF. CDR3 bases: TGTGCCATCAGTGAGTCGTCTAGCGGGATCCACGAGCAGTACTTC.

The chain is built from TRBV5-4 and TRBJ2-5; 8 nucleotides align to TRBD1. The CDR3 spans 14 residues. V lost 3 bases and J lost 4; bases outside the gene matches: 5. Germline V CDR1 and CDR2: SGHNT, YYREEE (reference sequence). CDR3 DNA: TGTGCCAGCAGCTCGGCAGGGGGCGGAGAGACCCAGTACTTC. It codes for CASSSAGGGETQYF.

J is TRBJ2-5 and V is TRBV28, with TRBD2 identical over 8 bases. Trimming cost V 2 bases and J 1 base; bases outside gene matches: 9. Germline assignment: CDR1 MDHEN and CDR2 SYDVKM. This CDR3 spans 17 amino acids. Here the CDR3 DNA reads TGTGCCAGCAGTTTAGGATCTAGCGGGCCGTTCCAAGAGACCCAGTACTTC. It codes for CASSLGSSGPFQETQYF.

The chain uses TRBV6-5 and TRBJ2-7, with D perhaps matching TRBD1 (5 bases). Trimming removed 7 bases from V and 6 bases from J, with 10 bases in between. CDR3 length equals 11 residues. Per the germline V gene, CDR1 is MNHEY and CDR2 is SVGAGI. The CDR3 loop reads CASKVGLEQYF. The CDR3 DNA follows: TGTGCCAGCAAGGTGGGGCTCGAGCAGTACTTC.

The chain joins TRBV6-1 to TRBJ1-2; maybe TRBD1 (6 bases). Germline V gene lookup returns CDR1 MNHNS and CDR2 SASEGT. CDR3 length equals 15 residues. The V and J ends lost 3 bases and 8 bases respectively, with 19 bases between them. CDR3 protein: CASSDPSGQNDGYTF. DNA of the CDR3: TGTGCCAGCAGTGATCCCAGCGGACAGAACGACGGCTACACCTTC.

This chain links TRBV5-4 with TRBJ1-4; 7 bases agree with TRBD1. CDR3 length: 15 residues. The trim removed 4 bases at V and 0 bases at J, leaving 3 bases unmatched. Germline V gives CDR1 SGHNT, CDR2 YYREEE (reference sequence). The CDR3 DNA is TGTGCCAGCAGCCCAACAGGGGCAACTAATGAAAAACTGTTTTTT. This gives the protein CASSPTGATNEKLFF.

Here the CDR3 reads CASSLAAGNDNEQFF. In nucleotides, the CDR3 is TGCGCCAGCAGCTTGGCTGCAGGGAATGACAATGAGCAGTTCTTC. This chain connects TRBV5-1 to TRBJ2-1, with D possibly matching TRBD1 (5 bases). The germline V gene encodes CDR1 SGHRS and CDR2 YFSETQ. V was shortened by 0 bases and J by 5 bases, with 12 bases between the two germline ends. The CDR3 sequence is 15 residues long.

J is TRBJ2-3 and V is TRBV6-6; 7 positions match TRBD2. In germline, CDR1 is MNHNY, CDR2 SVGAGI (reference sequence). Trimming took 0 bases from V and 4 from J; bases not matched to a gene: 7. The length of the CDR3 is 16 residues. The CDR3 reads CASSYSPGGLADTQYF. The DNA for the CDR3 is TGTGCCAGCAGTTACTCGCCGGGGGGTCTTGCAGATACGCAGTATTTT.